The source of this TCR beta chain is a study of OX40 agonist ivuxolimab in advanced cancers. About the investigation overall: Ivuxolimab, which targeted the costimulatory receptor OX40 (CD134), was an agonistic, fully human IgG2 monoclonal antibody. Intravenous ivuxolimab was administered to patients every 2 weeks at six dose levels: 0.01, 0.1, 0.3, 1.5, 3 and 10 mg/kg. The paper describes the monotherapy dose-escalation part (N of about 52 patients) of the phase I trial of ivuxolimab. In the dose-escalation cohort, 65% to 85% of patients were male, and the mean age was around 65 years with a range of roughly 23 to 79. Of the roughly 50 dose-escalation patients, hepatocellular carcinoma was present in 19, melanoma in around 15, renal cell carcinoma in 9 and head and neck cancer in 9. Patients were allowed to have had prior anti-PD-1, anti-PD-L1 or anti-CTLA-4 therapy, and 40% to 45% of the dose-escalation patients had previously received checkpoint inhibitors. Peripheral TCRbeta sequencing aimed to test whether ivuxolimab altered TCR sequence diversity and caused clonal T-cell expansion. Three dose-escalation patients achieved partial responses, one with hepatocellular carcinoma and two with cutaneous melanoma.

A note on this clone: What antigen it recognizes has not been identified. No much larger clone is present one base from it, and per-base qualities are unavailable.

Relative to germline, V is 2 bases shorter and J is 6 bases shorter, with 10 bases between their ends. CDR1 and CDR2 are drawn from the germline V gene: SGHAT, FQNNGV. The CDR3 starts with the cysteine, ends with the phenylalanine, and has 14 residues. CDR3 DNA is the only sequence kept; it has 42 bases, read in frame from the first base. Broad study findings and their caveats: After ivuxolimab, CD8+ T cells had more expanded clones than CD4+ T cells on average. Antigen specificity was not determined for the clonally expanded peripheral T cells. Low levels of normalized T-cell clonal expansion were also shown by some nonresponding patients. In partial responders in the 0.1-3.0 mg/kg groups, normalized peripheral clonal expansion was found to be among the lowest, especially among CD8+ T cells. At doses from 0.1 to 3.0 mg/kg, clonal expansion was seen in both CD4+ and CD8+ blood T cells between baseline and week 6.

For sequencing of the TCRbeta CDR3 region, genomic DNA was extracted from the sorted cells. TCRbeta CDR3 regions were sequenced using the immunoSEQ Assay. The clones in this table, taken by TCRdb from immuneACCESS, are in-frame only. Not every clone is retained; where verified, under half of the shortfall comes from an unresolved V gene, and the cause of the rest is unknown. Recorded for this sample are about 46,000 clones; around 90% of them occurred a single time. In total, the top ten clones hold about 11% of the sample. Patients with a history of autoimmune disease or receiving systemic immunosuppression were excluded from the trial. Peripheral blood for TCR sequencing was drawn from every dose cohort at baseline, at cycle 4 day 1 and at cycle 7 day 1. The samples were taken from a phase I, first-in-human, multicenter, open-label dose-escalation trial of ivuxolimab. Adults with locally advanced or metastatic melanoma, renal cell carcinoma, hepatocellular carcinoma or head and neck squamous cell carcinoma were enrolled in the trial. CD4+ and CD8+ T cells were sorted separately from peripheral blood before TCR sequencing.

The origin of this receptor is an adult with an advanced solid tumor such as melanoma, head and neck, liver or kidney cancer. Material: CD4+ or CD8+ T cells sorted from blood, obtained in a trial of the OX40 agonist ivuxolimab. Recombination joined TRBV11-2 with TRBJ1-4; a tentative D call is TRBD1 (6 bases match). The nucleotide sequence is TGTGCCAGCAGCTTAACAGGGAGTTATGAAAAACTGTTTTTT. Translated, it gives CASSLTGSYEKLFF.